The 15 T cell receptor beta chains presented below share a single source sample, sequenced in a study of blood T cells in healthy people across ages. Using a J-beta primer mix together with a sample-barcoded 5' primer, a second PCR was run for roughly 7 to 11 cycles. MiXCR, applied by TCRdb to the 5' RACE reads, yields one record per CDR3 protein. The table includes hundreds of thousands of distinct CDR3 sequences, around 48% detected once. The sample consisted of blood. All receptors derive from a man younger than 40 in good health.

Only one count was recorded for this clonotype. The genes are TRBV7-9 and TRBJ2-7; D gene uncertain. The J call may be in error: the DNA end matches TRBJ2-5 better. Germline loops: CDR1 SEHNR, CDR2 FQNEAQ (reference sequence). This CDR3 is built from 14 residues. CDR3 loop: CASSLGLGFQTQYF. In DNA form, the CDR3 reads TGTGCCAGCAGCTTAGGGCTAGGTTTTCAGACCCAGTACTTC.

This clonotype appeared once. This chain joins TRBV15 and TRBJ2-5; unclear D gene. V was pared by 0 bases and J by 11 bases, with 19 bases between. Germline assignment: CDR1 LNHNV and CDR2 YYDKDF (reference sequence). This CDR3 has 15 amino acids. In DNA form, the CDR3 reads TGTGCCACCAGCAGAGACCCGGACGCCTACAATGAGCAGTACTTC. Translated: CATSRDPDAYNEQYF. Together with reference TRBV15 and TRBJ2-5, the CDR3 gives the full variable domain: DAMVIQNPRYQVTQFGKPVTLSCSQTLNHNVMYWYQQKSSQAPKLLFHYYDKDFNNEADTPDNFQSRRPNTSFCFLDIRSPGLGDTAMYLCATSRDPDAYNEQYFGPGTRLLVL.

The chain carries TRBV29-1 and TRBJ2-3; D is perhaps TRBD1 (5 bases). This CDR3 is built from 13 residues. Trimming shortened V by 4 bases and J by 2 bases, and 10 bases separated the two germline ends. Germline V gene lookup returns CDR1 SQVTM and CDR2 ANQGSEA. CDR3: CSVVQENTDTQYF. The CDR3 region has the DNA TGCAGCGTTGTACAGGAAAACACAGATACGCAGTATTTT.

This clonotype was seen a handful of times. J is TRBJ2-3 and V is TRBV9; 8 bases are a match to TRBD2. The J segment lost 4 bases and the V segment lost 4 bases, leaving 11 bases of the junction unmatched. The germline CDR1 and CDR2 sequences are SGDLS and YYNGEE. This CDR3 comprises 16 residues. This chain's CDR3 is CASSPRGSGKADTQYF. For the CDR3, the DNA is TGTGCCAGCAGCCCTCGGGGTAGCGGGAAAGCAGATACGCAGTATTTT.

The CDR3 reads CASSPQTGKGTDTQYF. CDR3 DNA: TGTGCCAGCTCACCCCAGACAGGGAAGGGGACAGATACGCAGTATTTT. The V and J genes are TRBV18 and TRBJ2-3; 7 nucleotides align to TRBD1. CDR3 length: 16 residues. The junction had 9 bases not matched to a gene; V was cut back by 3 bases and J by 3 bases. Germline assignment: CDR1 KGHSH and CDR2 LQKENI.

V gene TRBV9 combines with J gene TRBJ1-4, with TRBD1 as a possible D gene (6 bases). V was clipped by 4 bases and J by 3 bases, with 10 bases between them. This CDR3 is built from 14 residues. Germline V CDR1 and CDR2: SGDLS, YYNGEE. DNA for the CDR3: TGTGCCAGCAGCTACAGGGAGGCTAATGAAAAACTGTTTTTT. Its translation is CASSYREANEKLFF.

This sequence joins TRBV19 and TRBJ2-5; maybe TRBD1 (6 bases). The germline V gene has CDR1 LNHDA and CDR2 SQIVND (reference sequence). Trimming stripped 4 bases from V and 1 base from J, with 10 bases between. This CDR3 has 14 residues. CDR3 residues: CASSRQASQETQYF. As DNA, the CDR3 is TGTGCCAGTAGTAGACAGGCCTCCCAAGAGACCCAGTACTTC.

The chain joins TRBV27 to TRBJ2-7; 10 nucleotides agree with TRBD2. Trimming removed 1 base from V and 2 bases from J; junction bases left unmatched: 5. CDR3 length: 16 amino acids. Germline V CDR1 and CDR2: MNHEY, SMNVEV (reference sequence). The CDR3 DNA reads TGTGCCAGCAGTTTATTAGCGGGGGGATCTACCTACGAGCAGTACTTC. It translates to CASSLLAGGSTYEQYF.

The V gene is TRBV20-1, the J gene TRBJ1-6; D is unclear. Germline CDR1 and CDR2: DFQATT and SNEGSKA (reference sequence). The CDR3 has 17 residues. Trimming removed 4 bases at V and 7 bases at J, with 23 bases between. This CDR3 is CSATTAGSPRSNSPLHF. CDR3 DNA sequence: TGCAGTGCTACCACAGCGGGATCCCCCCGGAGCAATTCACCCCTCCACTTT.

The genes are TRBV4-1 and TRBJ1-5; 7 bases are a match to TRBD1. The germline V gene has CDR1 MGHRA and CDR2 YSYEKL. The trim removed 2 bases at V and 2 bases at J, leaving 3 bases unmatched. The CDR3 has 15 amino acids. CDR3: CASSQYGTGNQPQHF. The CDR3 region has the DNA TGCGCCAGCAGCCAATACGGGACAGGCAATCAGCCCCAGCATTTT.

The V gene is TRBV3-1, the J gene TRBJ1-5; D not resolved. Germline V CDR1 and CDR2: LGHDT, YNNKEL (reference sequence). Trimming cost V 5 bases and J 4 bases, with 12 bases left between them. The CDR3 contains 14 residues. The CDR3 DNA sequence: TGTGCCAGCAGCTTCTTGGGGAGGAATCAGCCCCAGCATTTT. Its protein is CASSFLGRNQPQHF.

This chain links TRBV6-2 or TRBV6-3 with TRBJ1-6, with D uncertain. V was pared by 6 bases and J by 3 bases, with 15 bases between. The CDR3 is 16 residues long. CDR1 is MNHEY and CDR2 is SVGEGT in the germline V gene. The CDR3 spells CASSPRIRDYNSPLHF. CDR3 DNA sequence: TGTGCCAGCAGCCCCCGGATAAGAGACTATAATTCACCCCTCCACTTT.

The chain combines TRBV27 with TRBJ2-1; D may be TRBD2 (7 bases). V was trimmed by 9 bases and J by 0 bases, leaving 12 bases between them. The CDR3 totals 14 residues. In germline, CDR1 is MNHEY, CDR2 SMNVEV (reference sequence). CDR3 nucleotide sequence: TGTGCCAGTGGGGGGGCCGCCTCCTACAATGAGCAGTTCTTC. Translating it yields CASGGAASYNEQFF.

The J gene is TRBJ2-3, the V gene TRBV4-3; D is unresolved. The V end was cut by 2 bases, the J end by 6 bases, with 9 bases between. Germline loops: CDR1 LGHNA, CDR2 YSLEER. The CDR3 is 13 amino acids. The CDR3 DNA sequence: TGCGCCAGCAGCCAACAATTAACGGATACGCAGTATTTT. This encodes CASSQQLTDTQYF.

The V gene is TRBV18, the J gene TRBJ1-5; the match to TRBD1 covers 7 bases. The length of the CDR3 is 15 residues. CDR1 is KGHSH, CDR2 LQKENI, per germline. V lost 5 bases to trimming and J lost 1 base; unmatched junction nucleotides: 5. Here the CDR3 reads CASSAEQGSNQPQHF. In nucleotides, the CDR3 is TGTGCCAGCTCAGCGGAACAGGGGAGCAATCAGCCCCAGCATTTT.